These 25 T cell receptor beta chains originate from one sample sequenced in a study of T cells in Graves' hyperthyroidism and ophthalmopathy. What was amplified from RNA transcripts were TCR beta CDR3 regions. The primer set for the first-round RT-PCR of the TCR CDR3 was HTBI. TCRdb re-called the multiplex PCR reads through MiXCR, storing one row per CDR3 protein. Here the sample spans some 200,000 distinct CDR3 sequences, roughly 17% being singletons. Sample: blood. These receptors all stem from a woman aged 45-59 years with Graves' hyperthyroidism.

Only one count was recorded for this clonotype. This likely comes from a read error, as the CDR3 has no conserved phenylalanine or tryptophan at its end. This chain connects TRBV10-1 to TRBJ2-2; perhaps TRBD1 as D (6 bases). This CDR3 region has 12 residues. Per germline, CDR1 WNHNN and CDR2 SYGVQD (reference sequence). The CDR3 region has the DNA TGCGCCAGCAGTGGGGACACTGGGGAGCTGTTTTCT. Its protein product is CASSGDTGELFS.

This clonotype occurred many times. This chain connects TRBV11-2 to TRBJ2-4; 13 nucleotides match TRBD2. V was clipped by 5 bases and J by 8 bases; unmatched bases: 15. The CDR3 is 18 amino acids. Germline CDR1 SGHAT, CDR2 FQNNGV. The CDR3 loop reads CASSPRTSGSDRADIQYF. The DNA for the CDR3 is TGTGCCAGCAGCCCTCGGACTAGCGGGAGTGATAGGGCGGACATTCAGTACTTC.

This clonotype was seen more than once but under ten times. The V call is TRBV7-2, the J call TRBJ2-1; 10 positions match TRBD2. V trimming: 6 bases; J trimming: 6 bases; junction bases outside the gene matches: 5. The CDR3 extends over 14 amino acids. Germline V gene data show CDR1 as SGHTA and CDR2 as FQGNSA. Written as DNA, the CDR3 is TGTGCCAGCAGTGCTAGCGGGAGTTTCAATGAGCAGTTCTTC. Translated: CASSASGSFNEQFF. The variable domain in full, with the rest retrieved from reference TRBV7-2 and TRBJ2-1, is GAGVSQSPSNKVTEKGKDVELRCDPISGHTALYWYRQSLGQGLEFLIYFQGNSAPDKSGLPSDRFSAERTGGSVSTLTIQRTQQEDSAVYLCASSASGSFNEQFFGPGTRLTVL.

This clonotype was observed a handful of times. The chain carries TRBV13 and TRBJ1-1; no definite D call. Germline assignment: CDR1 PRHDT and CDR2 FYEKMQ (reference sequence). The CDR3 consists of 14 residues. V was pared by 2 bases and J by 0 bases, with 7 bases between. The CDR3 DNA reads TGTGCCAGCAGCTTAAGCGCAATGAACACTGAAGCTTTCTTT. This sequence encodes CASSLSAMNTEAFF. The variable domain in full, completed from reference TRBV13 and TRBJ1-1, reads AAGVIQSPRHLIKEKRETATLKCYPIPRHDTVYWYQQGPGQDPQFLISFYEKMQSDKGSIPDRFSAQQFSDYHSELNMSSLELGDSALYFCASSLSAMNTEAFFGQGTRLTVV.

This clonotype was detected a few times. The chain is built from TRBV12-3 or TRBV12-4 and TRBJ2-7; 9 bases are a match to TRBD2. The CDR3 consists of 14 residues. V was clipped by 8 bases and J by 3 bases; unmatched bases: 8. CDR3 DNA: TGTGCCAGCTCTATCCTAGCGGGACACTACGAGCAGTACTTC. Protein sequence: CASSILAGHYEQYF.

Many counts were recorded for this clonotype. The chain has TRBV11-3 and TRBJ2-1; D perhaps matches TRBD2 (6 bases). The CDR3 spans 15 residues. V was pared by 5 bases and J by 5 bases, with 16 bases between. The germline V gene has CDR1 SGHNT and CDR2 YENEEA. The CDR3, as DNA: TGTGCCAGCAGCCCTCTAGCGACCCGCGACAATGAGCAGTTCTTC. It is translated as CASSPLATRDNEQFF.

This clonotype has more than one count but fewer than ten. The chain combines TRBV9 with TRBJ2-3; perhaps TRBD1 as D (5 bases). The CDR3 is 15 amino acids. Looked up from germline, CDR1 is SGDLS and CDR2 is YYNGEE. The V end was cut by 0 bases, the J end by 1 base, with 9 bases between. CDR3 nucleotide sequence: TGTGCCAGCAGCGTAGATCAAGGGGGCACAGATACGCAGTATTTT. It specifies CASSVDQGGTDTQYF.

This clonotype was recorded at least ten times. The chain has TRBV11-1 and TRBJ2-1; D perhaps matches TRBD2 (6 bases). The V and J ends lost 1 base and 5 bases respectively, with 6 bases between them. The germline CDR1 and CDR2 sequences are SGHAT and FQDESV (reference sequence). The CDR3 is 13 amino acids. The CDR3 loop is CASSLGLDNEQFF. The CDR3 DNA reads as TGTGCCAGCAGCTTAGGACTAGACAATGAGCAGTTCTTC.

This clonotype was recorded at least ten times. The genes are TRBV6-1 and TRBJ1-1; 7 positions match TRBD1. Trimming removed 6 bases from V and 3 bases from J; junction bases left unmatched: 7. This CDR3 has 14 amino acids. Germline assignment: CDR1 MNHNS and CDR2 SASEGT. CDR3 in amino acids: CASSYDRVDTEAFF. The DNA of the CDR3 is TGTGCCAGCAGCTACGACAGGGTGGACACTGAAGCTTTCTTT.

With regard to this clonotype: The germline gene is not matched at one end of the junction; a read error may be the cause. This chain connects TRBV5-1 to TRBJ1-4; perhaps TRBD1 as D (5 bases). This CDR3 has 14 residues. CDR1 is SGHRS and CDR2 is YFSETQ in the germline V gene. The DNA for the CDR3 is TGCGTCAGCAGGACCGGCCTCCCAGGGGAAAAACTGTTTTTT. It codes for CVSRTGLPGEKLFF.

This clonotype was counted at least ten times. This chain uses TRBV5-8 with TRBJ1-1; a weak D match, TRBD1 (6 bases). Germline V gene data show CDR1 as SGHTS and CDR2 as YDEGEE. V lost 4 bases and J 8 bases, leaving 18 bases between the germline ends. The length of the CDR3 is 14 residues. The CDR3: CASSRDRSNSEAFF. The DNA of the CDR3 is TGTGCCAGCAGCCGCGACAGGAGCAACTCCGAAGCTTTCTTT.

This clonotype was picked up many times. V and J are TRBV11-1 and TRBJ1-1; D is undetermined. The CDR3 sequence is 15 residues long. The V gene lost 2 bases and the J gene lost 0 bases, with 10 bases spanning the gap. Germline loops: CDR1 SGHAT, CDR2 FQDESV (reference sequence). The CDR3 region is CASSLIGRMNTEAFF. CDR3 DNA: TGTGCCAGCAGCTTAATCGGGAGGATGAACACTGAAGCTTTCTTT.

This clonotype was observed a few times. The V and J genes are TRBV30 and TRBJ2-7; 7 nucleotides match TRBD2. Germline CDR1 GTSNPN, CDR2 SVGIG (reference sequence). V dropped 3 bases and J dropped 0; count of bases not matched to a gene: 5. The CDR3 totals 14 residues. The DNA for the CDR3 is TGTGCCTGGAGCACGGGCGGGAGCTCCTACGAGCAGTACTTC. This encodes CAWSTGGSSYEQYF.

This clonotype was observed a few times. J is TRBJ2-2 and V is TRBV19; the D is unclear. Between the trimmed V and J ends, which lost 7 bases and 7 bases, there was a span of 13 bases. The CDR3 is 13 amino acids. Germline V lookup: CDR1 LNHDA, CDR2 SQIVND (reference sequence). The CDR3 DNA reads as TGTGCCAGTACCGCCATCTTCATCGGGGAGCTGTTTTTT. This codes for CASTAIFIGELFF.

This clonotype was observed at least ten times. This chain links TRBV6-1 with TRBJ1-5, with a tentative D call TRBD1 (5 bases). This CDR3 has 18 amino acids. Germline assignment: CDR1 MNHNS and CDR2 SASEGT. The V and J ends lost 5 bases and 2 bases respectively, with 22 bases between them. DNA of the CDR3: TGTGCCAGCAGTTCCACCATCCCGGGACCTGGGGGCAATCAGCCCCAGCATTTT. Translation: CASSSTIPGPGGNQPQHF.

This clonotype was counted ten times or more. V and J are TRBV3-1 and TRBJ2-4; 8 bases agree with TRBD2. Germline lookup yields CDR1 LGHDT and CDR2 YNNKEL (reference sequence). V was pared by 4 bases and J by 8 bases, with 7 bases of the junction left unmatched. CDR3 length: 14 residues. CDR3 amino acids: CASSPPTGGDIQYF. CDR3 in DNA: TGTGCCAGCAGCCCCCCTACGGGAGGGGACATTCAGTACTTC.

V usage is TRBV19 and J usage is TRBJ1-1, with 9 bases that match TRBD1. J gave up 7 bases and V 4 bases, and 7 bases lay outside the gene matches. The length of the CDR3 is 14 residues. CDR1 LNHDA and CDR2 SQIVND come from the germline V gene (reference sequence). CDR3 in DNA: TGTGCCAGTAGTACGGGACAGGGTTGGAATGAAGCTTTCTTT. Translated: CASSTGQGWNEAFF.

The gene calls are TRBV20-1 and TRBJ2-7; 11 nucleotides agree with TRBD2. The CDR3 loop spans 17 amino acids. Germline CDR1 DFQATT, CDR2 SNEGSKA (reference sequence). V shed 0 bases and J 2 bases; nucleotides not matched to a gene: 9. CDR3 bases: TGCAGTGCTAGAGATCTCTTAGCGGGAGGGGGAACCTACGAGCAGTACTTC. Its protein product is CSARDLLAGGGTYEQYF.

A few counts support this clonotype. The gene calls are TRBV28 and TRBJ1-3; the D is unclear. This CDR3 region has 14 residues. V lost 6 bases, J lost 0 bases, and 9 bases lay in between. Germline lookup yields CDR1 MDHEN and CDR2 SYDVKM. Written as DNA, the CDR3 is TGTGCCAGCAGGAGGCTATCCTCTGGAAACACCATATATTTT. Its translation is CASRRLSSGNTIYF. Looking up the rest from reference TRBV28 and TRBJ1-3 gives the full variable domain: DVKVTQSSRYLVKRTGEKVFLECVQDMDHENMFWYRQDPGLGLRLIYFSYDVKMKEKGDIPEGYSVSREKKERFSLILESASTNQTSMYLCASRRLSSGNTIYFGEGSWLTVV.

This sequence joins TRBV10-1 and TRBJ1-1, with TRBD1 matching 7 bases. Germline V CDR1 and CDR2: WNHNN, SYGVQD (reference sequence). Trimming removed 7 bases from V and 12 bases from J; junction bases left unmatched: 11. The CDR3 covers 12 residues. The CDR3 bases are TGCGCCAGCAACACAGGGGCCGGGGAAACTTTCTTT. This translates into CASNTGAGETFF.

This chain links TRBV7-3 with TRBJ1-2; D unresolved. Germline V CDR1 and CDR2: SGHTA, FQGTGA. V gave up 1 base and J gave up 2 bases, with 5 bases separating them. CDR3 length equals 13 residues. CDR3 sequence reads: CASSLRGNYGYTF. The CDR3 DNA reads as TGTGCCAGCAGCTTAAGAGGGAACTATGGCTACACCTTC.

This clonotype was found a few times. The J gene is TRBJ2-1, the V gene TRBV20-1; 11 bases are shared with TRBD2. The germline V gene has CDR1 DFQATT and CDR2 SNEGSKA (reference sequence). The CDR3 totals 19 residues. The J segment lost 8 bases and the V segment lost 3 bases, leaving 21 bases of the junction unmatched. CDR3 protein: CSASSPGGVTSGSPYEQFF. The CDR3 DNA reads TGCAGTGCTAGTTCGCCCGGTGGGGTAACTAGCGGGAGTCCCTATGAGCAGTTCTTC.

The rearrangement links TRBV27 to TRBJ2-7; D is perhaps TRBD1 or TRBD2 (6 bases each). The CDR3 is made up of 17 amino acids. V lost 2 bases and J 0 bases, leaving 17 bases between the germline ends. Per the germline V gene, CDR1 is MNHEY and CDR2 is SMNVEV (reference sequence). CDR3 bases: TGTGCCAGCAGTTTACAGGTACCCCGGGGGCTCTCCTACGAGCAGTACTTC. Translated, it gives CASSLQVPRGLSYEQYF.

This clonotype was detected ten times or more. V is TRBV12-3 or TRBV12-4 and J is TRBJ1-1; D call uncertain. V dropped 2 bases and J dropped 1 base, with 8 bases sitting between them. The CDR3 runs to 14 residues. CDR3 in DNA: TGTGCCAGCAGTTTAAGTTCAGGGAACACTGAAGCTTTCTTT. As protein: CASSLSSGNTEAFF.

This clonotype was detected only a few times. This chain uses TRBV7-9 with TRBJ2-7, with TRBD2 matching over 13 bases. V trimming: 1 base; J trimming: 8 bases; junction bases outside the gene matches: 5. The CDR3 totals 15 residues. Germline CDR1 SEHNR, CDR2 FQNEAQ (reference sequence). CDR3 sequence (DNA): TGTGCCAGCAGCTTAGGGACTAGCGGGGGCAGGCAGCAGTACTTC. It specifies CASSLGTSGGRQQYF.